The T cell receptor beta chain under discussion was sequenced for a study of blood T cell repertoires in COVID-19. The overall study: COVID-19 samples collected from the United States, Italy and Spain covered acute and convalescent phases.

Per the study methods: Reference gene primer amplification in the assay estimated nucleated cell counts. The protocol was immunoSEQ multiplex PCR, while the TCRdb copy is restricted to in-frame clones and leaves out a portion. D and trimming were read from the DNA, whereas the V and J calls and clone size are those reported in that table. Of around 300,000 clones in the sample, approximately 89% are singletons; the top ten hold around 5%. Assignment of participants to cohorts was predicated upon participant-reported clinical history. This CDR3 comprises 14 residues. The ends were cut back, 5 bases at V and 2 bases at J, with 13 bases in the middle. Germline loops: CDR1 SGHAT, CDR2 FQNNGV.

Material: PBMCs or T cells enriched from blood (not recorded which). V usage is TRBV11-2 and J usage is TRBJ2-7; TRBD1 is a possible D gene (6 bases). The sequence came from a man younger than 40 who had recovered from COVID-19. The chain's CDR3 is CASSAYRDTYEQYF. The CDR3 bases are TGTGCCAGCAGCGCCTACAGGGACACCTACGAGCAGTACTTC. Filled out from reference TRBV11-2 and TRBJ2-7, the complete variable domain reads EAGVAQSPRYKIIEKRQSVAFWCNPISGHATLYWYQQILGQGPKLLIQFQNNGVVDDSQLPKDRFSAERLKGVDSTLKIQPAKLEDSAVYLCASSAYRDTYEQYFGPGTRLTVT.